This paragraph reports one T cell receptor (beta chain). What it recognizes is unknown. The sample belongs to a study of shared clonotypes between healthy human individuals. Every one of the donors was a Caucasian adult that lived in Nashville, Tennessee. Repertoires were generated with immunoSEQ multiplex PCR, while TCRdb's copy carries only in-frame clones and drops some. The table includes roughly 510,000 clones, 60% to 80% detected once. Study-level points and caveats: Expectations were that clonotype sharing among donors would be affected by sequencing depth.

The sequence came from a woman between 40 and 50 years old in good health. Some clones in this sample may be carry-over from other donors' samples. Material for sequencing was PBMCs.

The CDR3 here is CASSMRVGVYEQYF. DNA for the CDR3: TGTGCCAGTAGTATGAGGGTCGGGGTCTACGAGCAGTACTTC. The chain is built from TRBV19 and TRBJ2-7; D is perhaps TRBD2 (5 bases). V lost 3 bases and J lost 3, with 12 bases in between. Germline assignment: CDR1 LNHDA and CDR2 SQIVND (reference sequence). The CDR3 spans 14 residues. The full variable domain, completed using reference TRBV19 and TRBJ2-7, is DGGITQSPKYLFRKEGQNVTLSCEQNLNHDAMYWYRQDPGQGLRLIYYSQIVNDFQKGDIAEGYSVSREKKESFPLTVTSAQKNPTAFYLCASSMRVGVYEQYFGPGTRLTVT.